This TCR beta chain comes out of a study of cytomegalovirus exposure and HLA in healthy donors. Whole-study context: Earlier findings included 100 million to 130 million unique TCR beta sequences obtained from 150 million to 200 million T cells.

The CDR3 totals 16 residues. The germline V and J ends were trimmed by 0 bases and 2 bases, with 14 bases remaining between them. The V gene's germline CDR1 is SGHRS and CDR2 YFSETQ. Primers: 60 Vbeta forward and 13 Jbeta reverse. TCRdb's copy holds only in-frame clones and misses some; the assay was immunoSEQ multiplex PCR. The data show around 210,000 clones, 60% to 80% seen once. A word on this clone: The antigen is not known.

The donors comprised healthy bone marrow donors. Findings and caveats of the study: Information on immune exposure was restricted to one variable (CMV serostatus). Rarity marked most TCR sequences, yet some public TCRs occurred in many donors.

The sequencing sample was made of PBMCs. This chain connects TRBV5-1 to TRBJ1-2, with a tentative D call TRBD1 (6 bases). The TCR originated in a woman aged 30 to 39 in good health and CMV-seronegative. The DNA for the CDR3 is TGCGCCAGCAGCTTGGCCGATACAGGGAGCAACTATGGCTACACCTTC. Translation: CASSLADTGSNYGYTF.